This record looks at one T cell receptor (beta chain) sequence and its context. The data belong to a study of blood T cell repertoires in COVID-19. At the level of the study: The samples span acute and convalescent COVID-19 from the United States, Italy and Spain. T cells, B-cell-depleted T cells, or PBMCs supplied cDNA or gDNA.

Original methodology: Amplification of reference gene primers provided the estimated nucleated cell counts. Clones were read by immunoSEQ multiplex PCR, and TCRdb kept only the in-frame ones, dropping some. V and J calls plus clone size are reproduced from that table; the DNA served to infer D and trimming. This table has 150,000 to 200,000 clones, about 82% appearing once. The length of the CDR3 is 14 residues. Unmatched junction bases numbered 6, after V lost 2 bases and J lost 9 bases. CDR1 SNHLY and CDR2 FYNNEI come from the germline V gene. What was sequenced was peripheral blood. The clonotype comes from a woman aged 25 to 45 with acute or convalescent COVID-19. The chain is built from TRBV2 and TRBJ2-1, with 8 bases lining up with TRBD1. The CDR3 DNA is TGTGCCAGCAGTGAACAGGGGGCAATCGGTGAGCAGTTCTTC. Translated: CASSEQGAIGEQFF.